This T cell receptor (delta chain) comes out of a study of γδ T cells in repeated Plasmodium falciparum infection. Study-wide background: Donors were malaria-exposed Malian children or age- and gender-matched Australian children. Some Malian samples span acute malaria episodes; others come from no-transmission periods. Study-wide results and limits: Donors in Mali lived in a small rural village, largely one ethnic group. Vgamma9/Vdelta2+ T cells showed a stable polyclonal repertoire with shared TCRgamma sequences.

About this clone: What it binds is unknown. TCRdb pairs this DNA with a much larger clone's protein that differs at residue 5, likely a read error; the protein shown was translated from the DNA.

Germline lookup yields CDR1 TSWWSYY and CDR2 QGS. This CDR3 is 19 amino acids long. Unmatched junction bases numbered 13, after V lost 4 bases and J lost 0 bases. Flow sorting of PBMC yielded separate Vgamma9/Vdelta2+ and Vdelta2-negative gammadelta T cell populations for bulk repertoire analysis. TCRdb re-called the multiplex PCR reads through CATT. This table has tens of thousands of delta-chain clones, over 1.5% appearing once. This TCR derives from a pool of human donors (malaria-infected and uninfected, not separated). The chain combines TRDV1 with TRDJ1; 11 bases match TRDD3. The sequenced sample was gamma-delta T cells from blood. The CDR3 sequence is CALGGLGWGIPSYTDKLIF. Here the CDR3 DNA reads TGTGCTCTTGGGGGACTAGGCTGGGGGATACCCTCATACACCGATAAACTCATCTTT.